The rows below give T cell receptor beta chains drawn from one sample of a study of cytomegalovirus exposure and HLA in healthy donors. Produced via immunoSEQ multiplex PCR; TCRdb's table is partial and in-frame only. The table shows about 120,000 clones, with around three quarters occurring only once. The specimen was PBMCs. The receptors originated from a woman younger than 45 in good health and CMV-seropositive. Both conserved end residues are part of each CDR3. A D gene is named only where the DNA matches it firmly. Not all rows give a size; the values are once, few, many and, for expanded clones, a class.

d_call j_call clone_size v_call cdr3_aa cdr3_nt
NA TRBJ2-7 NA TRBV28 CASHPPRRRTYEQYF TGTGCCAGCCATCCCCCGCGGCGGAGGACCTACGAGCAGTACTTC
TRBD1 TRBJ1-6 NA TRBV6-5 CASRTGAGYNSPLHF TGTGCCAGCAGGACAGGGGCTGGCTATAATTCACCCCTCCACTTT
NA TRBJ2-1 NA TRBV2 CASSERQVGNEQFF TGTGCCAGCAGTGAACGACAGGTTGGGAATGAGCAGTTCTTC
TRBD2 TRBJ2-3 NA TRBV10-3 CATTSGGGAADTQYF TGTGCCACTACCTCTGGCGGGGGGGCAGCAGATACGCAGTATTTT
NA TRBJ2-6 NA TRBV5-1 CASSSWGGPPGANVLTF TGCGCCAGCAGCTCCTGGGGCGGACCACCTGGGGCCAACGTCCTGACTTTC
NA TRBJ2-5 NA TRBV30 CAWSEGSGQETQYF TGTGCCTGGAGTGAGGGAAGCGGACAAGAGACCCAGTACTTC
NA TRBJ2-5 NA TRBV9 CASSAGGQPRLETQYF TGTGCCAGCAGCGCGGGTGGACAGCCTCGGCTGGAGACCCAGTACTTC
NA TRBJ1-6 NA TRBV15 CATSSREFVGNSPLHF TGTGCCACCTCTTCTCGGGAGTTTGTCGGTAATTCACCCCTCCACTTT
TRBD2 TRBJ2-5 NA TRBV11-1 CASSLGGYQETQYF TGTGCCAGCAGCCTCGGGGGGTACCAAGAGACCCAGTACTTC
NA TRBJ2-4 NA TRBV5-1 CASSGDPGENIQYF TGCGCCAGCAGCGGTGACCCAGGGGAAAACATTCAGTACTTC
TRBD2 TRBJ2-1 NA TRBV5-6 CASSKGGLAAYNEQFF TGTGCCAGCAGCAAGGGAGGACTAGCGGCTTACAATGAGCAGTTCTTC
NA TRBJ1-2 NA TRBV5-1 CASSLEPGNNYGYTF TGCGCCAGCAGCTTGGAGCCAGGAAATAACTATGGCTACACCTTC
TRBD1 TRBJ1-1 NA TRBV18 CASSPFGTGMNTEAFF TGTGCCAGCTCACCTTTCGGGACAGGGATGAACACTGAAGCTTTCTTT
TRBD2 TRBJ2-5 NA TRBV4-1 CASSQTGLAVSETQYF TGCGCCAGCAGCCAAACGGGACTAGCGGTGTCAGAGACCCAGTACTTC
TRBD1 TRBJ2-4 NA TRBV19 CASSIKGGTGLTKNIQYF TGTGCCAGTAGTATAAAAGGGGGCACAGGGCTAACCAAAAACATTCAGTACTTC
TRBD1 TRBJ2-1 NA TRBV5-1 CASSLGGTGTGHEQFF TGCGCCAGCAGCTTGGGGGGGACAGGGACCGGGCATGAGCAGTTCTTC
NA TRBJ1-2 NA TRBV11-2 CASSLVFVNYGYTF TGTGCCAGCAGCTTAGTGTTCGTAAACTATGGCTACACCTTC
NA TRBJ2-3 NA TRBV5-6 CASSPRRQGTSTDTQYF TGTGCCAGCAGCCCCCGGCGCCAGGGCACTAGCACAGATACGCAGTATTTT
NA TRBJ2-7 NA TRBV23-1 CASNSQGGARFPEQYF TGCGCCAGCAATAGTCAAGGGGGGGCCCGTTTTCCCGAGCAGTACTTC
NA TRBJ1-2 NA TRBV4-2 CASSQEARGDGYTF TGTGCCAGCAGCCAAGAAGCCAGGGGTGATGGCTACACCTTC
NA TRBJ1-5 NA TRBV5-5 CASSLGGGLYNQPQHF TGTGCCAGCAGCTTGGGGGGGGGCCTTTACAATCAGCCCCAGCATTTT
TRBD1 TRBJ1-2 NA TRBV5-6 CASSLQGPYGYTF TGTGCCAGCAGCTTACAGGGGCCCTATGGCTACACCTTC
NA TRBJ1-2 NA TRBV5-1 CASSFSGGNYGYTF TGCGCCAGCAGCTTTAGCGGGGGAAACTATGGCTACACCTTC
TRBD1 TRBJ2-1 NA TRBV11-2 CASSKDRISYNEQFF TGTGCCAGCAGCAAGGACAGGATCTCCTACAATGAGCAGTTCTTC
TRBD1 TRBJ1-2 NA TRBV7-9 CASSSLGTATYGYTF TGTGCCAGCAGCTCCCTCGGGACAGCTACCTATGGCTACACCTTC
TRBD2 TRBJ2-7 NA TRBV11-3 CASSLFEGGEQYF TGTGCCAGCAGCTTATTCGAGGGAGGGGAGCAGTACTTC
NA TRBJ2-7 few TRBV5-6 CASSSMSVLIHEQYF TGTGCCAGCAGCTCCATGTCAGTGCTTATCCACGAGCAGTACTTC
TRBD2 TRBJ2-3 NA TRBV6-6 CASSYSGGRVDTQYF TGTGCCAGCAGTTATAGCGGGGGGCGGGTAGATACGCAGTATTTT
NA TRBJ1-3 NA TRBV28 CASSSPGDTIYF TGTGCCAGCAGTTCTCCGGGGGACACCATATATTTT
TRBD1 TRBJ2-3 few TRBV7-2 CASRLSRGDTQYF TGTGCCAGCAGACTCTCCAGGGGGGATACGCAGTATTTT
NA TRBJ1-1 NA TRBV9 CASNLQGNTEAFF TGTGCCAGCAATTTACAGGGGAACACTGAAGCTTTCTTT
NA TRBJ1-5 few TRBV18 CASSGGGRDQPQHF TGTGCCAGCTCAGGGGGGGGACGGGACCAGCCCCAGCATTTT